A selection of T cell receptor beta chains follows, all from one sample in a study of blood T cell repertoires in COVID-19. The data were produced by immunoSEQ multiplex PCR, yet TCRdb's version contains in-frame clones alone and is incomplete. In the table there are about 75,000 clones, about 85% of which are singletons. Sequenced input: peripheral blood. These receptors were taken from a human donor in a cohort sampled during active COVID-19. CDR3s include the opening cysteine and the closing phenylalanine or tryptophan. D genes are given only for firm matches. Clone size is stated in some rows and not others, as once, few, many or a class when expanded.

TRBV2	.	TRBJ2-5	.	CASSEVGGLQETQYF	TGTGCCAGCAGTGAAGTGGGGGGGCTCCAAGAGACCCAGTACTTC
TRBV7-2	.	TRBJ2-2	.	CASSSDARGGRGELFF	TGTGCCAGCAGCTCCGATGCTAGGGGGGGGCGTGGGGAGCTGTTTTTT
TRBV5-1	.	TRBJ2-1	TRBD2	CASSLALGLAGSDEQFF	TGCGCCAGCAGCTTGGCGTTAGGACTAGCGGGATCAGATGAGCAGTTCTTC
TRBV19	.	TRBJ2-2	TRBD1	CASSKRTGTMGTGELFF	TGTGCCAGTAGTAAACGGACAGGGACCATGGGGACCGGGGAGCTGTTTTTT
TRBV4-2	.	TRBJ1-4	.	CASSQDISFEGEKLFF	TGTGCCAGCAGCCAAGATATTTCCTTTGAGGGTGAAAAACTGTTTTTT
TRBV7-8	.	TRBJ1-2	TRBD1	CASSPETGGDFNYGYTF	TGTGCCAGCAGCCCCGAGACAGGGGGCGATTTTAACTATGGCTACACCTTC
TRBV7-9	.	TRBJ2-1	TRBD2	CASSPSGPSYNEQFF	TGTGCCAGCAGTCCTAGCGGGCCCTCCTACAATGAGCAGTTCTTC
TRBV19	.	TRBJ1-4	.	CASKGTQTNEKLFF	TGTGCCAGTAAGGGGACACAAACTAATGAAAAACTGTTTTTT
TRBV4-2	.	TRBJ2-1	.	CASSHYDSNNEQFF	TGTGCCAGCAGCCATTACGACAGCAACAATGAGCAGTTCTTC
TRBV7-9	.	TRBJ2-1	TRBD2	CASSLANLAEYNEQFF	TGTGCCAGCAGCTTAGCGAATCTAGCGGAGTACAATGAGCAGTTCTTC
TRBV19	.	TRBJ1-2	TRBD1	CASSIRTGKSGYTF	TGTGCCAGTAGTATTCGGACAGGGAAGAGTGGCTACACCTTC
TRBV9	.	TRBJ1-4	TRBD1	CASSPGTGGGGAKLFF	TGTGCCAGCAGCCCAGGGACAGGGGGCGGCGGGGCAAAACTGTTTTTT
TRBV18	.	TRBJ2-7	TRBD1	CASSPRQGGYEQYF	TGTGCCAGCTCACCCCGACAGGGGGGGTACGAGCAGTACTTC
TRBV2	once	TRBJ2-7	.	CASSLMTRGSDF	TGTGCCAGCAGTCTTATGACTCGCGGAAGTGACTTC
TRBV7-2	.	TRBJ2-1	.	CASSFRGPSYNEQFF	TGTGCCAGCAGCTTCAGGGGTCCCTCCTACAATGAGCAGTTCTTC
TRBV5-6	.	TRBJ2-1	.	CASSWATQGTYNEQFF	TGTGCCAGCAGCTGGGCAACACAGGGCACCTACAATGAGCAGTTCTTC
TRBV7-9	.	TRBJ1-1	.	CASRRQVGAREGNTEAFF	TGTGCCAGCAGGAGACAAGTGGGCGCTCGCGAAGGGAACACTGAAGCTTTCTTT
TRBV12-3/TRBV12-4	.	TRBJ1-1	.	CASSLQGWAAFF	TGTGCCAGCAGTTTACAGGGGTGGGCGGCTTTCTTT
TRBV27	once	TRBJ2-5	.	CASSFAGRQETQYF	TGTGCCAGCAGTTTTGCGGGTCGACAAGAGACCCAGTACTTC
TRBV5-1	.	TRBJ2-3	TRBD2	CASSPGLAGGNRDTQYF	TGCGCCAGCAGCCCAGGACTAGCGGGAGGGAATAGAGATACGCAGTATTTT
TRBV5-1	.	TRBJ1-3	.	CASSLDSTRNTIYF	TGCGCCAGCAGCTTGGACAGTACGAGAAACACCATATATTTT
TRBV6-6	.	TRBJ1-5	.	CASSHSPQGNQPQHF	TGTGCCAGCAGTCACTCCCCACAGGGCAATCAGCCCCAGCATTTT
TRBV7-9	.	TRBJ2-7	TRBD2	CASSFTSGGVQYF	TGTGCCAGCAGCTTCACTAGCGGGGGTGTGCAGTACTTC
TRBV30	.	TRBJ2-2	.	CAWSVLVSAGELFF	TGTGCCTGGAGTGTCCTAGTATCGGCCGGGGAGCTGTTTTTT
TRBV29-1	once	TRBJ1-2	TRBD1	CSVEDPRTGYGYTF	TGCAGCGTTGAAGATCCGAGGACAGGGTATGGCTACACCTTC
TRBV5-1	.	TRBJ2-3	TRBD2	CASSLAGGHLDTQYF	TGCGCCAGCAGCCTAGCGGGGGGGCATTTAGATACGCAGTATTTT
TRBV21-1	.	TRBJ1-2	.	CASSRGQGAGGYTF	TGTGCCAGCAGCAGGGGACAGGGGGCGGGTGGCTACACCTTC
TRBV5-4	.	TRBJ2-1	TRBD2	CASSPPFGGAGEQFF	TGTGCCAGCAGCCCCCCTTTCGGGGGGGCGGGTGAGCAGTTCTTC
TRBV27	.	TRBJ2-7	TRBD2	CASTGLGSYEQYF	TGTGCCAGCACCGGACTAGGGTCGTACGAGCAGTACTTC
TRBV15	once	TRBJ2-3	.	CATSRFSSTDTQYF	TGTGCCACCAGCAGATTTAGTAGCACAGATACGCAGTATTTT
TRBV4-1	once	TRBJ2-1	TRBD2	CASSQGGGGEQFF	TGCGCCAGCAGCCAAGGGGGGGGTGGTGAGCAGTTCTTC
TRBV27	.	TRBJ1-2	TRBD1	CASSLSAPGGFPGGYTF	TGTGCCAGCAGTTTATCGGCGCCAGGGGGCTTCCCCGGTGGCTACACCTTC
TRBV27	.	TRBJ2-2	.	CASSSSGELFF	TGTGCCAGCAGTTCTTCCGGGGAGCTGTTTTTT
TRBV18	.	TRBJ2-7	TRBD2	CASSPLSGVLAYEQYF	TGTGCCAGCTCACCATTAAGCGGGGTCTTAGCCTACGAGCAGTACTTC
TRBV20-1	.	TRBJ2-1	TRBD2	CSETSSNEQFF	TGCAGTGAGACTAGCAGTAATGAGCAGTTCTTC
TRBV4-2	.	TRBJ1-1	TRBD1	CASSHPGTGGRYTEAFF	TGTGCCAGCAGCCACCCCGGGACAGGGGGCCGGTACACTGAAGCTTTCTTT
TRBV4-1	.	TRBJ2-3	TRBD2	CASSQGALLAGGTDTQYF	TGCGCCAGCAGCCAAGGGGCCCTTCTAGCGGGGGGCACAGATACGCAGTATTTT
TRBV5-6	.	TRBJ2-1	TRBD2	CASSPGGGVYNEQFF	TGTGCCAGCAGCCCCGGCGGGGGGGTTTACAATGAGCAGTTCTTC
TRBV28	.	TRBJ1-5	.	CASSPGDRNQPQHF	TGTGCCAGCAGTCCAGGGGACCGCAATCAGCCCCAGCATTTT
TRBV10-3	.	TRBJ2-7	TRBD1	CAITKDRGTEQYF	TGTGCCATCACCAAGGACAGGGGTACCGAGCAGTACTTC
TRBV23-1	.	TRBJ2-1	TRBD1	CASSGDRGKSNEQFF	TGCGCCAGCAGCGGAGACAGGGGGAAAAGCAATGAGCAGTTCTTC
TRBV28	.	TRBJ2-1	.	CASSLAVSSYNEQFF	TGTGCCAGCAGTCTCGCGGTTAGCTCCTACAATGAGCAGTTCTTC
TRBV19	.	TRBJ2-1	.	CASSSRSFSSYNEQFF	TGTGCCAGTAGTAGCAGGTCCTTTAGCTCCTACAATGAGCAGTTCTTC
TRBV18	.	TRBJ2-7	TRBD1	CASSQDRSSYEQYF	TGTGCCAGCTCACAGGACAGGAGCTCCTACGAGCAGTACTTC
TRBV5-5	.	TRBJ2-7	.	CASSITYEQYF	TGTGCCAGCAGCATAACCTACGAGCAGTACTTC